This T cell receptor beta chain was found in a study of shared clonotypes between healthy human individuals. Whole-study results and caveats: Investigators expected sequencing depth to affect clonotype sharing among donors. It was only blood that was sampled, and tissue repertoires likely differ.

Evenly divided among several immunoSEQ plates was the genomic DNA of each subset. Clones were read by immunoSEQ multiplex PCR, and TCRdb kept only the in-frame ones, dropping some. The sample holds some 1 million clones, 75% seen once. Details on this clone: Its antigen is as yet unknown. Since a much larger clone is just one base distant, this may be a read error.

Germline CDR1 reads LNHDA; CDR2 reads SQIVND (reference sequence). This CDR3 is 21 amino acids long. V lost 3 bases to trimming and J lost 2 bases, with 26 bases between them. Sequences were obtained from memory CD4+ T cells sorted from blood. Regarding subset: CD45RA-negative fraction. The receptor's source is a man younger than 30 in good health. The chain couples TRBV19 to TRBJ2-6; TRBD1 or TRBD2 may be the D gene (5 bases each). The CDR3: CASSMGPGSERGPPGANVLTF. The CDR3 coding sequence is TGTGCCAGTAGTATGGGACCTGGGAGCGAAAGGGGCCCTCCTGGGGCCAACGTCCTGACTTTC.